This T cell receptor beta chain originates from a study of Graves' ophthalmopathy and Graves' hyperthyroidism. Broader study findings: In separating ophthalmopathy from stable hyperthyroidism, a 13-signature model achieved roughly 87% sensitivity and about 80% specificity.

Among the hyperthyroidism patients, all were newly diagnosed, aged 18 to 65, with under 2 months' duration. Other autoimmune diseases, uncontrolled infections, pregnancy or lactation led to the exclusion of patients. Clinicians made diagnoses from clinical symptoms, serum thyroxine, TRAb, thyroid ultrasound and orbital computed tomography. Germline loops: CDR1 GTSNPN, CDR2 SVGIG (reference sequence). V lost 1 base and J 4 bases, leaving 13 bases between the germline ends. This CDR3 is built from 14 residues. In regard to this clonotype: Antigen unknown.

For repertoire sequencing, the TCR beta CDR3 regions were amplified from RNA transcripts. The first round was an RT-PCR with HTBI primers, and the second round was a multiplex PCR. A single record per CDR3 protein comes from TCRdb applying MiXCR to the multiplex PCR reads. Of approximately 540,000 distinct CDR3 sequences listed, just under 40% are singletons. The chain has TRBV30 and TRBJ2-5; D remains ambiguous. The specimen sequenced was peripheral blood or thyroid tissue (not recorded which). The origin of this receptor is an adult man with Graves' hyperthyroidism. The CDR3: CAWSEPSLRETQYF. CDR3 coding DNA: TGTGCCTGGAGTGAACCTTCTCTCCGAGAGACCCAGTACTTC.